This TCR beta chain appears in the sequencing data of a study of T-cell reconstitution after alpha-beta-depleted transplantation in children. General study findings and limits: Once a year had passed after transplant, T-cell counts and diversity came mostly from newly produced T cells. Some patients showed high day-60 TCRbeta diversity, which derived from surviving recipient T cells and thymic progenitors. In patients about two months after transplant, alpha-beta T cells reportedly arose from several hundred expanded graft clones.

This clonotype was observed at least ten times. As yet, its antigen is unknown. The CDR3 is 14 amino acids. Unmatched junction bases numbered 5, after V lost 5 bases and J lost 2 bases. Construction of the TCRbeta library involved unique molecular identifiers. One entry per CDR3 protein results from TCRdb running MiXCR on the PCR reads. Seen here are 200,000 to 250,000 distinct CDR3 sequences, approximately 10% observed once, and the top ten hold roughly 30%. The V and J genes are TRBV12-3 or TRBV12-4 and TRBJ2-7; 8 bases fit TRBD1. The clonotype comes from a child in the first two years of life with acute myeloid leukemia, due to receive a stem cell transplant. The specimen comprised PBMCs, sampled before TCRalphabeta/CD19-depleted stem cell transplant. CDR3: CASSSRTGPYEQYF. CDR3 DNA sequence: TGTGCCAGCAGTAGCCGGACAGGGCCCTACGAGCAGTACTTC.